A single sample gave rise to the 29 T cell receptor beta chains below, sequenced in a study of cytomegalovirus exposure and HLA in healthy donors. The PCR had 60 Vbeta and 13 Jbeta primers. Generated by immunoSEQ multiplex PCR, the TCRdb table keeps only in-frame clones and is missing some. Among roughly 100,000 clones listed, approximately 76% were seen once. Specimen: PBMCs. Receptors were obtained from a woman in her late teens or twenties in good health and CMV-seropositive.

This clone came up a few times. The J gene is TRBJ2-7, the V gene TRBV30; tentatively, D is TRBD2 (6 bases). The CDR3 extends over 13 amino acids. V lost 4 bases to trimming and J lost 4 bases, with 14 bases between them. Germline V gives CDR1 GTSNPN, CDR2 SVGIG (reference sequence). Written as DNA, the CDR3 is TGTGCCTGGAATCGGGAGACGTCTTACGAGCAGTACTTC. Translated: CAWNRETSYEQYF.

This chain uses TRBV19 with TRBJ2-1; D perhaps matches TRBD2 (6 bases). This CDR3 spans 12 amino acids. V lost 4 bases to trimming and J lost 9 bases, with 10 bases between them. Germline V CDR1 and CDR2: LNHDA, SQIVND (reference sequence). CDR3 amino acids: CASSTSVGEQFF. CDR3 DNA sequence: TGTGCCAGTAGTACTAGCGTCGGTGAGCAGTTCTTC.

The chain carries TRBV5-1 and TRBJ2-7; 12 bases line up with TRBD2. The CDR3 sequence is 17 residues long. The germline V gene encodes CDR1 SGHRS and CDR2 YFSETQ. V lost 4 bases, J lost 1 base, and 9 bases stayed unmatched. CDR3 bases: TGCGCCAGCAGCCCGACTAGCGGGAGAGGCGGGTCCTACGAGCAGTACTTC. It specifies CASSPTSGRGGSYEQYF.

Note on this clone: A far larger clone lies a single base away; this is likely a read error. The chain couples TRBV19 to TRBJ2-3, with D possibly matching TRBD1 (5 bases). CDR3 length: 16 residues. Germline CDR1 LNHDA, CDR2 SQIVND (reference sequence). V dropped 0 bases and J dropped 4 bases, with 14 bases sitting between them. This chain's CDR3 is CASSIDPHRLSDTQYF. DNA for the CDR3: TGTGCCAGTAGTATAGATCCGCACAGGCTATCAGATACGCAGTATTTT.

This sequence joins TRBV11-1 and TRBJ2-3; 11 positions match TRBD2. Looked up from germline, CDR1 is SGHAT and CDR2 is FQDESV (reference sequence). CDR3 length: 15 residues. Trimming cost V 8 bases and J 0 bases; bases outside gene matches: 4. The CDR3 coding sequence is TGTGCCAGCGAGGTAGCGGGAGGGAGCACAGATACGCAGTATTTT. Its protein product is CASEVAGGSTDTQYF. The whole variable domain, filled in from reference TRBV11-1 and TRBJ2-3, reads EAEVAQSPRYKITEKSQAVAFWCDPISGHATLYWYRQILGQGPELLVQFQDESVVDDSQLPKDRFSAERLKGVDSTLKIQPAELGDSAMYLCASEVAGGSTDTQYFGPGTRLTVL.

Written as DNA, the CDR3 is TGTGCCAGCAGCTCAGCGGGCCCCGGGTACTTC. Translation: CASSSAGPGYF. The rearrangement joins TRBV7-9 to TRBJ2-5, with D possibly TRBD2 on 6 matching bases. The CDR3 is 11 residues long. Trimming removed 4 bases from V and 13 bases from J, with 13 bases in between. Looked up from germline, CDR1 is SEHNR and CDR2 is FQNEAQ (reference sequence). Full variable domain (missing parts from reference TRBV7-9 and TRBJ2-5): DTGVSQNPRHKITKRGQNVTFRCDPISEHNRLYWYRQTLGQGPEFLTYFQNEAQLEKSRLLSDRFSAERPKGSFSTLEIQRTEQGDSAMYLCASSSAGPGYFGPGTRLLVL.

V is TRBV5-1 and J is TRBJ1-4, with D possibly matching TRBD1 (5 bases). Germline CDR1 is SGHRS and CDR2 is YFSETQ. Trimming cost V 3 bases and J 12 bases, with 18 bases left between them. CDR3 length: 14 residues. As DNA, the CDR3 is TGCGCCAGCAGCTCCAACCCAGGGTTAGGGGAACTGTTTTTT. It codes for CASSSNPGLGELFF.

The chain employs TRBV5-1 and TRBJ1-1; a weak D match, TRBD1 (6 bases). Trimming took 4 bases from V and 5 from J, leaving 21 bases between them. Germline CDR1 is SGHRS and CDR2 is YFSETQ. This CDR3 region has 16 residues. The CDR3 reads CASSPTPQGGGTEAFF. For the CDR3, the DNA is TGCGCCAGCAGCCCTACCCCACAGGGAGGGGGGACTGAAGCTTTCTTT.

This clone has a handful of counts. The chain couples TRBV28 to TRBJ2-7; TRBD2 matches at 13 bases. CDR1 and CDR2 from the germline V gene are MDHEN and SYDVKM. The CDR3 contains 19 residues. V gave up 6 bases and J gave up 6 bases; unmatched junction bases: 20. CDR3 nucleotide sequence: TGTGCCAGCAGCAGACTCCGCGGACTAGCGGGAGAATCAGTTTCCGAGCAGTACTTC. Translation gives CASSRLRGLAGESVSEQYF.

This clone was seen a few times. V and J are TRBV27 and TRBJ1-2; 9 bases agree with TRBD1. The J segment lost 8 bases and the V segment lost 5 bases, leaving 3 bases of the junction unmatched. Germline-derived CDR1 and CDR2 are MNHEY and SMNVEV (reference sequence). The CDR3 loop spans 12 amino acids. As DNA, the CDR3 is TGTGCCAGCAGTGACAGGGGGGTCGGCTACACCTTC. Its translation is CASSDRGVGYTF.

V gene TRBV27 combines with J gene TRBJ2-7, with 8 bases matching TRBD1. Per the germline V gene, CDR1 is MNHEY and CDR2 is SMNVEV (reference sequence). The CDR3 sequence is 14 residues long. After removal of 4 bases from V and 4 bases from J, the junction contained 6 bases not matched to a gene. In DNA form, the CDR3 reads TGTGCCAGCAGTTCGGGACAGGATATATACGAGCAGTACTTC. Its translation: CASSSGQDIYEQYF.

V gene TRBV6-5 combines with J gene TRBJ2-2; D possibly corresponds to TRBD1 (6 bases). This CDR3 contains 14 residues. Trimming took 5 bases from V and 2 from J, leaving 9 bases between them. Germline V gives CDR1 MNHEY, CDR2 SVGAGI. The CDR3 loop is CASSGQRNTGELFF. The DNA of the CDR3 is TGTGCCAGCAGTGGACAGAGAAACACCGGGGAGCTGTTTTTT.

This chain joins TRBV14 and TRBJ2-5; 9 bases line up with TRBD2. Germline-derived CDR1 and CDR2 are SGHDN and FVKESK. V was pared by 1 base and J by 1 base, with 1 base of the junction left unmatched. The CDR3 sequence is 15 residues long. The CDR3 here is CASSQGGRVQETQYF. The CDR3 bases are TGTGCCAGCAGCCAAGGCGGGAGGGTCCAAGAGACCCAGTACTTC.

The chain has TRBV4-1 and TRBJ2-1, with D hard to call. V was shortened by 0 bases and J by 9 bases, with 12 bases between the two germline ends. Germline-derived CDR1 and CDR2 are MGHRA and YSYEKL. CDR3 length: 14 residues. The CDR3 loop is CASSQDDSLGEQFF. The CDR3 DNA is TGCGCCAGCAGCCAAGATGATAGCTTAGGTGAGCAGTTCTTC.

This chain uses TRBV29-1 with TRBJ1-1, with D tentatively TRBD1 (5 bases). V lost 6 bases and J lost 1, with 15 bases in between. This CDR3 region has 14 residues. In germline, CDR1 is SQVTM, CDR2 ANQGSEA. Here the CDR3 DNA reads TGCAGCGTCCGAGGGGAGGGACCGAACACTGAAGCTTTCTTT. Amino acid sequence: CSVRGEGPNTEAFF.

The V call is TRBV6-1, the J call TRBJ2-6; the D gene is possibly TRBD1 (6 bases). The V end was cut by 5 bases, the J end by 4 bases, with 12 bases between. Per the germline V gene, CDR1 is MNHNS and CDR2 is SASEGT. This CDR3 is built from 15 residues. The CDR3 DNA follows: TGTGCCAGCAGTCGACAGGTTACGGGGGCCAACGTCCTGACTTTC. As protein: CASSRQVTGANVLTF.

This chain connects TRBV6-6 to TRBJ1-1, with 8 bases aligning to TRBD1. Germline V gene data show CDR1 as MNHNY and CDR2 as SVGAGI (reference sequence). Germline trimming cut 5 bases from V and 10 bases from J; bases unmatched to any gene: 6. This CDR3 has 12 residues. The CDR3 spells CASSLQGAGAFF. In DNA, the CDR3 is TGTGCCAGCAGTCTCCAGGGGGCCGGAGCTTTCTTT.

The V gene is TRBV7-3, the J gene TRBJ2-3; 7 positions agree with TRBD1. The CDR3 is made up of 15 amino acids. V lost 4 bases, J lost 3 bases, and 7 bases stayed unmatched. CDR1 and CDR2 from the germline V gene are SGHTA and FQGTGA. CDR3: CASSSRTGRTDTQYF. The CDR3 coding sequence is TGTGCCAGCAGCTCAAGGACAGGACGTACAGATACGCAGTATTTT.

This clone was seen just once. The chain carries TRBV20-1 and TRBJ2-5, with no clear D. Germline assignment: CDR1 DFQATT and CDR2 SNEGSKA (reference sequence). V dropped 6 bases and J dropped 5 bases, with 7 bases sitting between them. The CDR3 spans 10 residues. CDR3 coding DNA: TGCAGTGCCAGTACGGAGACCCAGTACTTC. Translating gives CSASTETQYF.

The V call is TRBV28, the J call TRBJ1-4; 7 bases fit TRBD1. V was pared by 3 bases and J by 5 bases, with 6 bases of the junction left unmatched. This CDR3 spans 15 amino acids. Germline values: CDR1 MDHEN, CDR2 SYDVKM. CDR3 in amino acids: CASSFGDRVNEKLFF. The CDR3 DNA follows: TGTGCCAGCAGTTTTGGCGACAGGGTAAATGAAAAACTGTTTTTT.

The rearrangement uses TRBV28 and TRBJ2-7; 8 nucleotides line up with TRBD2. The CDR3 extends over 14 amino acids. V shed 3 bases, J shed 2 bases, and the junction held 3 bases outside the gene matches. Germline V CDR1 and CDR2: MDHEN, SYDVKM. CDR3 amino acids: CASSFLGLAYEQYF. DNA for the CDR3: TGTGCCAGCAGTTTCCTGGGACTAGCCTACGAGCAGTACTTC. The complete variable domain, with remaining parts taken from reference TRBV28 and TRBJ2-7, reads DVKVTQSSRYLVKRTGEKVFLECVQDMDHENMFWYRQDPGLGLRLIYFSYDVKMKEKGDIPEGYSVSREKKERFSLILESASTNQTSMYLCASSFLGLAYEQYFGPGTRLTVT.

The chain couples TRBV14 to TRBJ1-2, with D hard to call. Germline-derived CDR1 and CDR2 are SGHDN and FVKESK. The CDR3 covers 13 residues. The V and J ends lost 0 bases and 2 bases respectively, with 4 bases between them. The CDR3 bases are TGTGCCAGCAGCCAAGACAGGAACTATGGCTACACCTTC. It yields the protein CASSQDRNYGYTF.

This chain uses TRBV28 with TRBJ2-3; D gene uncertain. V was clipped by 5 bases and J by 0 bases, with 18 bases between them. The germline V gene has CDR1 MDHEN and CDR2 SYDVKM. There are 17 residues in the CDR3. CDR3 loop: CASSPAREATSTDTQYF. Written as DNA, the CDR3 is TGTGCCAGCAGTCCCGCTCGAGAGGCCACTAGCACAGATACGCAGTATTTT. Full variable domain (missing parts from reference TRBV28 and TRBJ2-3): DVKVTQSSRYLVKRTGEKVFLECVQDMDHENMFWYRQDPGLGLRLIYFSYDVKMKEKGDIPEGYSVSREKKERFSLILESASTNQTSMYLCASSPAREATSTDTQYFGPGTRLTVL.

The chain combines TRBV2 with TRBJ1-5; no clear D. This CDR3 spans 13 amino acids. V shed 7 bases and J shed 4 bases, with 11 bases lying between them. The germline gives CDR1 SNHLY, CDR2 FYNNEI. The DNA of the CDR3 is TGTGCCAGCAAGGAGGGTGAGAATCAGCCCCAGCATTTT. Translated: CASKEGENQPQHF.

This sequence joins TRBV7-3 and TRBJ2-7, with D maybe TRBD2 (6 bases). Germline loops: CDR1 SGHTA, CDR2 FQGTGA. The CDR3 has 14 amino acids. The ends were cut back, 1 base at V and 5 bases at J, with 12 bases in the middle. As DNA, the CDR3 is TGTGCCAGCAGCTTAATGGGAGGAGGGAACGAGCAGTACTTC. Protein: CASSLMGGGNEQYF.

CDR3 protein: CASSWGVDTGELFF. In DNA, the CDR3 is TGTGCCAGCAGTTGGGGGGTAGACACCGGGGAGCTGTTTTTT. V and J are TRBV6-5 and TRBJ2-2; possibly TRBD2 for D (6 bases). With 4 bases removed from V and 3 bases from J, the gap between germline ends came to 9 bases. CDR3 length: 14 residues. The germline gives CDR1 MNHEY, CDR2 SVGAGI.

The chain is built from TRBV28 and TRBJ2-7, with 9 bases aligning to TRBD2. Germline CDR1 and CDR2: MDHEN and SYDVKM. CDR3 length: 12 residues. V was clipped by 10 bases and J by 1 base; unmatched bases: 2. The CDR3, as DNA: TGTGCCACGAGCGGGAGGTCCTACGAGCAGTACTTC. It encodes CATSGRSYEQYF.

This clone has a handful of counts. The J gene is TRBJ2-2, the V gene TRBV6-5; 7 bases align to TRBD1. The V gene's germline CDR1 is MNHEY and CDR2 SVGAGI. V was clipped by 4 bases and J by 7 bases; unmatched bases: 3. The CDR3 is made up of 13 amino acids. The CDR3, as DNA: TGTGCCAGCAGTTTCGACAGGGTCGGGGAGCTGTTTTTT. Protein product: CASSFDRVGELFF.

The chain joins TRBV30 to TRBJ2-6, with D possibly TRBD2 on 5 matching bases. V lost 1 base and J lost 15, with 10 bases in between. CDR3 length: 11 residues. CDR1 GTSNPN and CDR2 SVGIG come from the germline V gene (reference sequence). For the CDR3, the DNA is TGTGCCTGGAGTGGGGCCGGGGACCTGACTTTC. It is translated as CAWSGAGDLTF.